This TCR beta chain was identified in a study of T-cell memory formation after mild COVID-19. Study background: Largely, TCR clusters stayed within a single donor. Findings and caveats of the study: Among CD4+ contracting clones, most were CM and EM, and CD8+ ones EMRA. While clones contracting from day 15 to 85 were balanced between CD4 and CD8, later expanders leaned CD4+. Nothing confirmed that second-wave clones peaking on day 37 were specific for SARS-CoV-2.

Germline CDR1 is SGHDN and CDR2 is FVKESK. This CDR3 region has 15 residues. Trimming shortened V by 1 base and J by 11 bases, and 20 bases separated the two germline ends. For this clonotype: Its antigen remains unknown.

TCRdb passed the 5' RACE reads through MiXCR, listing each CDR3 protein once. The table records some 250,000 distinct CDR3 sequences, roughly 18% of them present only once. The V call is TRBV14, the J call TRBJ1-1; D is perhaps TRBD1 (5 bases). The receptor's source is a man between 18 and 35 years old who had mild COVID-19 (a few samples of this study predate the infection). Cell type and time point are not known. Sequenced sample: PBMCs or a T cell subset sorted from them (not recorded which). CDR3 sequence (DNA): TGTGCCAGCAGCCAAGTATCAGGGCCTATCCGGGGGGCTTTCTTT. Translation: CASSQVSGPIRGAFF.